This T cell receptor beta chain was captured in a study of blood T cell repertoires in COVID-19. At the level of the study: The United States, Italy and Spain provided the acute and convalescent COVID-19 samples.

Followed over time, Seattle patients had been enrolled while infection was active. Generated by immunoSEQ multiplex PCR, the TCRdb table keeps only in-frame clones and is missing some. The top ten hold about 2.6% of the sample, which has approximately 150,000 clones, around 87% seen once. The CDR3 consists of 13 residues. V was clipped by 1 base and J by 2 bases, with 8 bases between them. Germline V lookup: CDR1 SQVTM, CDR2 ANQGSEA. Specimen: peripheral blood. The rearrangement uses TRBV29-1 and TRBJ2-5, with no clear D. The TCR comes from an elderly woman with COVID-19, enrolled during active disease. DNA of the CDR3: TGCAGCGTTGAAGTAGACGGGCAAGAGACCCAGTACTTC. This sequence encodes CSVEVDGQETQYF.